This T cell receptor beta chain was retrieved from a study of shared clonotypes between healthy human individuals (TCRdb year 2020). Turning to the overall study: The cohort comprised a couple of women and three men aged 18 to 49 years. For each donor, three plates each were used for CD4 naive and CD4 memory, two plates were used for CD8 naive, and one plate was used for CD8 memory. To estimate repertoire size and how much clonotypes are shared between individuals, the study performed deep sequencing of blood TCR repertoires from about five healthy adults. To increase sequencing depth and limit assay-specific biases, TCR repertoire library preparation and sequencing were carried out by different laboratories using diverse techniques. Leukapheresis yielded between about 0.94 and 8.9 billion PBMCs per donor.

Details on this clone: Its cognate antigen has yet to be identified. No clone much larger than this one lies a single base away; base qualities are absent.

Using the deep immunoSEQ assay, TCR CDR3 regions were amplified from genomic DNA by multiplex PCR. For each cell subset, the extracted genomic DNA was distributed evenly across all wells of several immunoSEQ 96-well plates, and each plate served as one replicate. Each replicate PCR for sorted subsets received roughly 200 ng genomic DNA, equal to about 29,000 T cell genomes. The purified libraries were quantified using a Qubit 3.0 fluorometer, sized with a Bioanalyzer 2100, and then quantified again using the KAPA Library Quantification kit. Each immunoSEQ 96-well plate was sequenced on its own single-read 150-cycle Illumina NextSeq 550 flow cell. The paper's data handling went like this. Because the immunoSEQ output included only junctional sequences and no quality scores, the filtering could not be the same as the filtering used for full-length reads. Sequences were annotated with PyIR, a Python wrapper for IgBLAST v1.9, and V/J genes and CDR3 were assigned using IMGT germline references. Reads with weak V/J assignments (E-value above 1e-6), missing CDR3, stop codons, out-of-frame junctions, or ambiguous translated residues were removed. A V3J clonotype was defined by an identical inferred V gene, J gene, and CDR3 amino acid sequence. The percentage overlap between two repertoires was calculated by dividing the number of shared unique clonotypes by the size of the smaller repertoire. Three approaches were used to assess repertoire richness: RTK rarefaction, the Chao1 estimator, and Recon v2.1 estimates of unobserved clonotypes. For all TCRbeta clonotypes obtained by the gDNA method from four donors, generation probabilities were computed with OLGA. TCRdb's version of the immuneACCESS table is confined to in-frame rearrangements and falls short of the full clone set. An unresolved V gene accounts for under half of the shortfall where checked; the remainder is of unknown origin. That table furnishes V, J and clone size, whereas the DNA furnished D and trimming. Counted in this sample were approximately 1,000,000 clones; around 78% of them appeared once. 0.5% to 0.6% of the sample comes from the top ten.

Healthy HIV-negative adults with no recently reported acute infections or vaccinations were included as donors. Only Caucasian adults living in Nashville, Tennessee, USA were represented among the donors. CD4+ T cells were enriched through magnetic negative selection, after which naive cells were positively selected on CD45RA and the remaining negative fraction served as the memory subset. Blood was obtained by leukapheresis, after which PBMCs were separated by Ficoll-Histopaque density gradient centrifugation and cryopreserved in liquid nitrogen vapor phase. Analytical flow cytometry was used to check the purity and quantity of each magnetically sorted T cell population. From each sorted fraction, genomic DNA was isolated and quantified by UV absorbance on a Nanodrop 2000c. Overall study outcomes, separate from this receptor: Clonotypes shared by all four sorted-subset donors showed higher generation probabilities than non-shared clonotypes. The small number of donors limited the genetic and exposure-history diversity represented. Incomplete sequencing was indicated by rarefaction of sorted-subset datasets, despite the large sequencing depth. Across a few donors, approximately 4.6% of naive CD4, roughly 3.3% of naive CD8, approximately 2.5% of memory CD4, and roughly 0.41% of memory CD8 clonotypes were shared. Based on pairwise subsampling, the degree of clonotype sharing among donors was expected to be affected by sequencing depth. Naive subsets generally had larger estimated clonotype richness than memory subsets did. Sampling was restricted to blood, and TCR repertoires in tissues likely differ from the TCR repertoires found in blood.

The junction carries 12 bases between V and J, which are trimmed by 8 bases and 2 bases respectively. CDR1 is given as GTSNPN and CDR2 as SVGIG, both from the germline V gene (reference sequence). The cysteine opens and the phenylalanine closes a CDR3 of 12 amino acids. The only DNA kept is the CDR3, 36 bases in frame from the first base. The sample taken for sequencing was memory CD4+ T cells from PBMCs. Explained via the paper, the cell subset or site label denotes: CD45RA-negative fraction. The receptor chain draws on TRBV30 and TRBJ1-2, with the D segment identity uncertain. This TCR came from a man aged 18 to 30 in good health. Some clones in this sample may be carry-over from other donors' samples. The DNA sequence follows: TGTGCCGCAATGGCGGGGAACTATGGCTACACCTTC. Its coded protein is CAAMAGNYGYTF.